This record looks at one T cell receptor (beta chain) sequence and its context. With 0 bases clipped from V and 0 bases from J, the junction kept 3 bases outside the gene matches. The germline V gene encodes CDR1 SGHRS and CDR2 YFSETQ. The CDR3 runs 17 residues. Using immunoSEQ multiplex PCR, the repertoire was profiled, and TCRdb retains in-frame clones only, with some absent. This table holds approximately 270,000 clones, 70% to 90% found once. This record comes from a study of blood T cell repertoires in COVID-19. V usage is TRBV5-1 and J usage is TRBJ1-1; 12 nucleotides line up with TRBD1. The TCR comes from a woman between 65 and 79 years old with acute or convalescent COVID-19. Material: peripheral blood. In DNA form, the CDR3 reads TGCGCCAGCAGCTTGGCGGGACAGGGGGCCTTGAACACTGAAGCTTTCTTT. As protein: CASSLAGQGALNTEAFF.